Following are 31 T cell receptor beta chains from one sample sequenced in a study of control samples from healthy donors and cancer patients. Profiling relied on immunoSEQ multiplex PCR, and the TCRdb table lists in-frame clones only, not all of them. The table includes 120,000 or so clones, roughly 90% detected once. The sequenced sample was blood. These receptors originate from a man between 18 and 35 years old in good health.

CDR3 residues: CASSQTGARDTEAFF. For the CDR3, the DNA is TGTGCCAGCAGCCAAACCGGGGCCAGGGACACTGAAGCTTTCTTT. This chain connects TRBV14 to TRBJ1-1; D is possibly TRBD1 (5 bases). V was shortened by 2 bases and J by 3 bases, with 13 bases between the two germline ends. Germline values: CDR1 SGHDN, CDR2 FVKESK. The CDR3 extends over 15 amino acids.

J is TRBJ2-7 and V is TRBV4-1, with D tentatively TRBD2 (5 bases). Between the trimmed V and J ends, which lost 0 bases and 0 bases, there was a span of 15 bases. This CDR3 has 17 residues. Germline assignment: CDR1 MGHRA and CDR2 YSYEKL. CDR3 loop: CASSQDRDSVSSYEQYV. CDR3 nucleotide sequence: TGCGCCAGCAGCCAAGATCGGGATAGCGTCAGCTCCTACGAGCAGTACGTC.

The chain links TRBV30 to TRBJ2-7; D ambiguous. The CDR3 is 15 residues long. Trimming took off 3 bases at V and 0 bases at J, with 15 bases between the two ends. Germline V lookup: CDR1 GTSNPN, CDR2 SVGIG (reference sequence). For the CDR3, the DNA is TGTGCCTGGAGGGGTGTCCCCCCCAACTCCTACGAGCAGTACGTC. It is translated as CAWRGVPPNSYEQYV.

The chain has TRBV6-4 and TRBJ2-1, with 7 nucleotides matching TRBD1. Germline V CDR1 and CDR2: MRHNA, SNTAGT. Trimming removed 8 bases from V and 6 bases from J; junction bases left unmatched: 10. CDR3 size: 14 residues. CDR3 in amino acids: CASEPGTVGNEQFF. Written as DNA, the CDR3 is TGTGCCAGCGAACCCGGGACAGTGGGCAATGAGCAGTTCTTC.

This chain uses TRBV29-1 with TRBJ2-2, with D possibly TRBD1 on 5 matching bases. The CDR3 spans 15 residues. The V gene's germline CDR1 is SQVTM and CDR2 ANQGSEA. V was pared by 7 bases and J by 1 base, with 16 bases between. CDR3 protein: CSAPLGRENTGELFF. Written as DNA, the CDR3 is TGCAGCGCACCTCTGGGCAGGGAGAACACCGGGGAGCTGTTTTTT.

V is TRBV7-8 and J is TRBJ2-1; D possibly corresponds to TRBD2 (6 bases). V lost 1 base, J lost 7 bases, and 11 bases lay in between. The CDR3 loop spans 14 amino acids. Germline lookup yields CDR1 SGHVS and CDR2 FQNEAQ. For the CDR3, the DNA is TGTGCCAGCAGCTTAGGACGGGAGTTGAATGAGCAGTTCTTC. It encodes CASSLGRELNEQFF.

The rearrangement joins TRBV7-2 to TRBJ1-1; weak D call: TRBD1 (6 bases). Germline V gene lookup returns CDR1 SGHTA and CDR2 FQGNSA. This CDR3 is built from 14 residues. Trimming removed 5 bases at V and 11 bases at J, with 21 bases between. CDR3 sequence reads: CASSRVDRTVGAFF. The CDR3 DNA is TGTGCCAGCAGCCGGGTCGACAGGACGGTCGGTGCTTTCTTT. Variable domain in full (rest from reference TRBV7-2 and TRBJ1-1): GAGVSQSPSNKVTEKGKDVELRCDPISGHTALYWYRQSLGQGLEFLIYFQGNSAPDKSGLPSDRFSAERTGGSVSTLTIQRTQQEDSAVYLCASSRVDRTVGAFFGQGTRLTVV.

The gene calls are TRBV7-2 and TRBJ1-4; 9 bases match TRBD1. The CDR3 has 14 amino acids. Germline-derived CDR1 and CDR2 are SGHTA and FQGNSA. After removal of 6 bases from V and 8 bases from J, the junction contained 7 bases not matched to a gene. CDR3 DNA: TGTGCCAGCAGTATCGGGACAGGGAAAGAAAAACTGTTTTTT. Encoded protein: CASSIGTGKEKLFF.

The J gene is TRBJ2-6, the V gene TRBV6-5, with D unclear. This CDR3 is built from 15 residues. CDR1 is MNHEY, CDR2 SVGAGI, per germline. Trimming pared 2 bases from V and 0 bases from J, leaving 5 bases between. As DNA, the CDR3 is TGTGCCAGCAGTTACGAGCTCTCTGGGGCCAACGTCCTGACTTTC. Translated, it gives CASSYELSGANVLTF.

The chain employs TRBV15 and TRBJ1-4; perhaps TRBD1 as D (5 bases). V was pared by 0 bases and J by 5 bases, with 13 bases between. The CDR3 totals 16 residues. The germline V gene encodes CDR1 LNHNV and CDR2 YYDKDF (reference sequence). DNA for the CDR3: TGTGCCACCAGCAGAGATCTGGGCAGGGAGAATGAAAAACTGTTTTTT. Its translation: CATSRDLGRENEKLFF.

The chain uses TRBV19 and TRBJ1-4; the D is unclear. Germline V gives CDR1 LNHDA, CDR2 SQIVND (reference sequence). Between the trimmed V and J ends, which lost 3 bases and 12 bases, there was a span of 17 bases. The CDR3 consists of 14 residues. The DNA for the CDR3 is TGTGCCAGTAGTATTAGTCCCGTACGGCGGGAACTGTTTTTT. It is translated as CASSISPVRRELFF. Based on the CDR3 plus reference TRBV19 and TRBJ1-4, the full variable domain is DGGITQSPKYLFRKEGQNVTLSCEQNLNHDAMYWYRQDPGQGLRLIYYSQIVNDFQKGDIAEGYSVSREKKESFPLTVTSAQKNPTAFYLCASSISPVRRELFFGSGTQLSVL.

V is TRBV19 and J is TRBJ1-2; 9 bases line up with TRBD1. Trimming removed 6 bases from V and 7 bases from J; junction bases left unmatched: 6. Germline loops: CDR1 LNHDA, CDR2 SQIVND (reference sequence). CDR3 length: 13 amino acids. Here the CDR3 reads CASRGQGFGGYTF. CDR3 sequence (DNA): TGTGCCAGTAGGGGACAGGGTTTTGGTGGCTACACCTTC.

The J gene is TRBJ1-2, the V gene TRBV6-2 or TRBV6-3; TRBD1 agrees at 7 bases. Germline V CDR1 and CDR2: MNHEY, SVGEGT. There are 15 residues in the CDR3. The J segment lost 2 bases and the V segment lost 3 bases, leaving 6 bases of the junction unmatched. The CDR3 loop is CASSYKWDSNYGYTF. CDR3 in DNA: TGTGCCAGCAGTTATAAGTGGGACAGCAACTATGGCTACACCTTC.

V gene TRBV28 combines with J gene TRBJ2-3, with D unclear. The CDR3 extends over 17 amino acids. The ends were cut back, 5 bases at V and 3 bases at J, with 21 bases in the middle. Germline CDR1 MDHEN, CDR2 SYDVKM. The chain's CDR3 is CASSPRSFSDHTDTQYF. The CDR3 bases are TGTGCCAGCAGTCCCCGGTCATTCTCTGACCATACAGATACGCAGTATTTT.

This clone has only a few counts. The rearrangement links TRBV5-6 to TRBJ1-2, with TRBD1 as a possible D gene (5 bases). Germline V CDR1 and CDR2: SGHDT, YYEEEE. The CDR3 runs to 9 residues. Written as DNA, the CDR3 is TGTTCGGGACCTTATGGCTACACCTTC. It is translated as CSGPYGYTF.

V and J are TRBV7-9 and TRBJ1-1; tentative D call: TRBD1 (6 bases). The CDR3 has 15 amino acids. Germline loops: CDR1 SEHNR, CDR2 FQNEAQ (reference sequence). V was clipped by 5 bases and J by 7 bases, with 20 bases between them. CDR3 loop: CASSAGGGADVEAFF. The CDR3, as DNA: TGTGCCAGCAGCGCAGGAGGGGGGGCGGACGTTGAAGCTTTCTTT. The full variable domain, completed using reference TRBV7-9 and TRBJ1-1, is DTGVSQNPRHKITKRGQNVTFRCDPISEHNRLYWYRQTLGQGPEFLTYFQNEAQLEKSRLLSDRFSAERPKGSFSTLEIQRTEQGDSAMYLCASSAGGGADVEAFFGQGTRLTVV.

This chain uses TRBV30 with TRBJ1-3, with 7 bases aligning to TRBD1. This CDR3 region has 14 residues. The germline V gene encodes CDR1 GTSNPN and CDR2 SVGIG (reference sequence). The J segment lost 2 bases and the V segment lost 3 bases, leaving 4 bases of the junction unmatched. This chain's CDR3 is CAWSAGTAGNTIYF. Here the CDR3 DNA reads TGTGCCTGGAGCGCGGGGACAGCTGGAAACACCATATATTTT.

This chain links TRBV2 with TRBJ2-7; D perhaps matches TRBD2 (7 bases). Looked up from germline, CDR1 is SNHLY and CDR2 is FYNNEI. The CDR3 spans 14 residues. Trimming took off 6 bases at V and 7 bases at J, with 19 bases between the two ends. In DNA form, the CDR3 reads TGTGCCAGCAGGCTAGGGGGGGCGTCGGGTGAGCAGTACGTC. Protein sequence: CASRLGGASGEQYV.

As DNA, the CDR3 is TGTGCCATCAACGCGGGTGGCACCGGGGAGCTGTTTTTT. Protein product: CAINAGGTGELFF. This chain joins TRBV10-3 and TRBJ2-2, with D possibly TRBD2 on 5 matching bases. The germline V gene has CDR1 ENHRY and CDR2 SYGVKD. V was shortened by 7 bases and J by 4 bases, with 10 bases between the two germline ends. The CDR3 totals 13 residues.

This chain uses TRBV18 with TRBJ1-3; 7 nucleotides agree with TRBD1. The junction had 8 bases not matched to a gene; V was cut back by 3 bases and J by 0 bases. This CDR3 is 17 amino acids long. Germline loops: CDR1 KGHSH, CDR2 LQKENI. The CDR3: CASSPYRDRASGNTIYF. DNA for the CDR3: TGTGCCAGCTCACCCTACCGCGACAGGGCCTCTGGAAACACCATATATTTT.

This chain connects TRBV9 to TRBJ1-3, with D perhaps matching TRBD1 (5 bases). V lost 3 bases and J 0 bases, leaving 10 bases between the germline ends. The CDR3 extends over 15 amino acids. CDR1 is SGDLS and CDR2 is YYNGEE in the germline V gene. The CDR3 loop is CASSAWDGSGNTIYF. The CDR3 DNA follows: TGTGCCAGCAGCGCCTGGGACGGCTCTGGAAACACCATATATTTT.

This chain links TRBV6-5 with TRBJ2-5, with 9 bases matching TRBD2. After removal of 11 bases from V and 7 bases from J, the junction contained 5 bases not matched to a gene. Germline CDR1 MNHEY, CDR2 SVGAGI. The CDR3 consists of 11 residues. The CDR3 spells CAAGGRGTQYF. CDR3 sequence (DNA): TGTGCCGCGGGGGGGCGGGGGACCCAGTACTTC.

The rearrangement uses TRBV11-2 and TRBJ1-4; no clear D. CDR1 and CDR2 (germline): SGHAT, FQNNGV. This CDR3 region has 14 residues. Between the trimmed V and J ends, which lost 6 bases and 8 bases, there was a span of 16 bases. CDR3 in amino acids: CASSSPRTREKLFF. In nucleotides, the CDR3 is TGTGCCAGCAGTTCGCCTCGAACGCGGGAAAAACTGTTTTTT.

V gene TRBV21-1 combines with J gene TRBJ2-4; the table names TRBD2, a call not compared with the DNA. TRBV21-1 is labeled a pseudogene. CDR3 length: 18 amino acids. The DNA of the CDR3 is TGTGCCACCTTATCCGTTCGGGGTGGATCGCTAGCCAAAAACATTCAGTACTTC. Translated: CATLSVRGGSLAKNIQYF.

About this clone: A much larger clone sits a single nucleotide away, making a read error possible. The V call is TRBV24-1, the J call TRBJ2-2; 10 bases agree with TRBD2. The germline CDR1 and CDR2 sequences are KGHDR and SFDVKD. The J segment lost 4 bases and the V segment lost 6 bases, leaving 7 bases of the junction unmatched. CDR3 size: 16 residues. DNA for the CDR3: TGTGCCACCAGTAACCGAGCGGGAGGGTTCACCGGGGAGCTGTTTTTT. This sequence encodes CATSNRAGGFTGELFF.

The CDR3 is CASSLAGGGSSYGYTF. In nucleotides, the CDR3 is TGCGCCAGCAGCTTGGCCGGGGGGGGCTCGTCCTATGGCTACACCTTC. The V and J genes are TRBV5-1 and TRBJ1-2, with D possibly TRBD1 on 6 matching bases. This CDR3 is built from 16 residues. Germline CDR1 is SGHRS and CDR2 is YFSETQ. V was clipped by 0 bases and J by 4 bases, with 16 bases between them.

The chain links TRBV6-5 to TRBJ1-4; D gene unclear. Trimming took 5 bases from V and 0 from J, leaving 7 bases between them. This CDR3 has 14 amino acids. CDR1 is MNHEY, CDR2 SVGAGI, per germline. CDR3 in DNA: TGTGCCAGCAGTCTCCAGTCAACTAATGAAAAACTGTTTTTT. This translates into CASSLQSTNEKLFF.

The CDR3 region is CASSEPTSGANVLTF. CDR3 coding DNA: TGCGCCAGCAGCGAACCCACATCTGGGGCCAACGTCCTGACTTTC. The rearrangement links TRBV5-1 to TRBJ2-6; D remains unclear. With 4 bases removed from V and 1 base from J, the gap between germline ends came to 9 bases. CDR3 size: 15 residues. Germline V gene lookup returns CDR1 SGHRS and CDR2 YFSETQ.

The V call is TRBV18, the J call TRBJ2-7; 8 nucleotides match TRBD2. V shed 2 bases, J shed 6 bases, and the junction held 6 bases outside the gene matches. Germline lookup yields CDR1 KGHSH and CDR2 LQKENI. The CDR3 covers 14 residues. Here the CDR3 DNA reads TGTGCCAGCTCACCAAATGCGGGGGGAAGCGAGCAGTACGTC. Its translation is CASSPNAGGSEQYV.

The CDR3 loop is CASSPELQARREKLFF. DNA of the CDR3: TGTGCCAGCAGCCCCGAATTGCAGGCGAGGCGGGAAAAACTGTTTTTT. This chain connects TRBV7-9 to TRBJ1-4, with D uncertain. The V gene lost 5 bases and the J gene lost 8 bases, with 21 bases spanning the gap. The CDR3 runs 16 residues. Germline V gene sequence: CDR1 SEHNR, CDR2 FQNEAQ (reference sequence).

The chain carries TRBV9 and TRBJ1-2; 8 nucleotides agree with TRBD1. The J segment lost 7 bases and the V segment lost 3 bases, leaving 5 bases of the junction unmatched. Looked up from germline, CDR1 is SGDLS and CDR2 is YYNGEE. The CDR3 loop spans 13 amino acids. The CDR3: CASSGSGGRGYTF. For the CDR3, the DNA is TGTGCCAGCAGCGGGTCAGGGGGCCGTGGCTACACCTTC.